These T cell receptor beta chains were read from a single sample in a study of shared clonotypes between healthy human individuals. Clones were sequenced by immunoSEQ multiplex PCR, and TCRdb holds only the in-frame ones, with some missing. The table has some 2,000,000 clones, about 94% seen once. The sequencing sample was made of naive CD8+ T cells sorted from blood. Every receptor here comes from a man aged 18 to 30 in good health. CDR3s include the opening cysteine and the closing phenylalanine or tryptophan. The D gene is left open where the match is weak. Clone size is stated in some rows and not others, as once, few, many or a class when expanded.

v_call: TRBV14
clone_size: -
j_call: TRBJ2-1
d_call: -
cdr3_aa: CASSRLSSYNEQFF
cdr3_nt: TGTGCCAGCAGCCGGCTGAGCTCCTACAATGAGCAGTTCTTC

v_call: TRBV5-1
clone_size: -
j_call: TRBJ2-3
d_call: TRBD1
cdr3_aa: CASSLGQGAGGDTQYF
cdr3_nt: TGCGCCAGCAGCTTGGGCCAGGGGGCTGGTGGAGATACGCAGTATTTT

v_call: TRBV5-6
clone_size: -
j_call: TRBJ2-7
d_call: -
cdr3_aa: CASSAGITYEQYF
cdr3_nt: TGTGCCAGCAGCGCAGGCATTACCTACGAGCAGTACTTC

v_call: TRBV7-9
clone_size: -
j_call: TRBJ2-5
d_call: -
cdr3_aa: CASSLAGQTQETQYF
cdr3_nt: TGTGCCAGCAGCTTAGCGGGCCAGACCCAAGAGACCCAGTACTTC

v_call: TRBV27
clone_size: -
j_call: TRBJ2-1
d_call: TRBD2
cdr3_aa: CASSITSGTPGEQFF
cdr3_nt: TGTGCCAGCAGTATCACTAGCGGGACCCCTGGGGAGCAGTTCTTC

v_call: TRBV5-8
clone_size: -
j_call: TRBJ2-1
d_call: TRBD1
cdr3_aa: CASSLGTGGSYNEQFF
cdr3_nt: TGTGCCAGCAGCTTGGGAACAGGGGGCTCCTACAATGAGCAGTTCTTC

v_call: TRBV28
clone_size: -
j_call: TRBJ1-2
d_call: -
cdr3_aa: CASSLFGDSYGYTF
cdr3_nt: TGTGCCAGCAGTTTGTTCGGAGACAGCTATGGCTACACCTTC

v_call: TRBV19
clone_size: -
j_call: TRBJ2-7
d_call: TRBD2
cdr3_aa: CASSPGTISYEQYF
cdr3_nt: TGTGCCAGTAGTCCCGGGACTATTTCCTACGAGCAGTACTTC

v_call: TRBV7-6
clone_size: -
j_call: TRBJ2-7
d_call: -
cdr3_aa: CASSLERGASGSYEQYF
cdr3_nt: TGTGCCAGCAGCTTAGAAAGGGGGGCCTCGGGCTCCTACGAGCAGTACTTC

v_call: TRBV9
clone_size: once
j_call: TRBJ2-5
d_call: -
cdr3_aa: CASSNFEEATQETQYF
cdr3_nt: TGTGCCAGCTCAAATTTCGAGGAGGCGACCCAAGAGACCCAGTACTTC